What follows are 27 T cell receptor beta chains derived from one specimen sequenced in a study of cytomegalovirus exposure and HLA in healthy donors. Profiling relied on immunoSEQ multiplex PCR, and the TCRdb table lists in-frame clones only, not all of them. The table lists more than 85,000 clones, around 89% of them singletons. The sequencing input was PBMCs. These receptors all stem from a woman aged 30 to 39 in good health and CMV-seropositive.

This sequence joins TRBV6-1 and TRBJ2-3; D perhaps matches TRBD1 (7 bases). Germline CDR1 and CDR2: MNHNS and SASEGT. CDR3 length: 14 amino acids. V was clipped by 7 bases and J by 5 bases, with 16 bases between them. The CDR3 loop is CASKRAQGGDTQYF. CDR3 nucleotides: TGTGCCAGCAAGAGGGCGCAGGGGGGAGATACGCAGTATTTT.

V gene TRBV2 combines with J gene TRBJ2-5, with TRBD2 matching over 10 bases. Germline assignment: CDR1 SNHLY and CDR2 FYNNEI. V dropped 3 bases and J dropped 3; count of bases not matched to a gene: 13. The CDR3 length is 18 residues. The CDR3 protein is CASSDLRQAGGPEETQYF. Written as DNA, the CDR3 is TGTGCCAGCAGTGATTTGCGACAAGCGGGAGGGCCGGAAGAGACCCAGTACTTC.

This clone has just one count. The rearrangement joins TRBV28 to TRBJ1-1; unclear D gene. Trimming shortened V by 11 bases and J by 3 bases, and 10 bases separated the two germline ends. The CDR3 is 11 amino acids. The V gene's germline CDR1 is MDHEN and CDR2 SYDVKM. The CDR3 coding sequence is TGTGCCCTCCGCCGGGACACTGAAGCTTTCTTT. This sequence encodes CALRRDTEAFF.

The J gene is TRBJ2-7, the V gene TRBV28, with D tentatively TRBD2 (6 bases). CDR3 length: 12 amino acids. The germline V gene encodes CDR1 MDHEN and CDR2 SYDVKM. Trimming removed 11 bases at V and 6 bases at J, with 17 bases between. The CDR3 coding sequence is TGTGCCGCCAGGGCGGGATCGGGCGAGCAGTACTTC. Its translation: CAARAGSGEQYF.

Only one count was recorded for this clone. This rearrangement joins TRBV6-1 to TRBJ2-1; D is possibly TRBD2 (7 bases). CDR3 length equals 15 residues. V was shortened by 0 bases and J by 8 bases, with 14 bases between the two germline ends. Per germline, CDR1 MNHNS and CDR2 SASEGT. The CDR3 is CASSEAGGLLYEQFF. In nucleotides, the CDR3 is TGTGCCAGCAGTGAAGCGGGGGGGCTTTTGTATGAGCAGTTCTTC.

This clone was found a few times. The rearrangement links TRBV5-1 to TRBJ2-2, with 7 positions matching TRBD1. The V and J ends lost 2 bases and 7 bases, in that order; junction bases with no gene match: 2. The CDR3 contains 13 residues. Germline assignment: CDR1 SGHRS and CDR2 YFSETQ. In DNA, the CDR3 is TGCGCCAGCAGCTTACAGGGGAGCGGGGAGCTGTTTTTT. It codes for CASSLQGSGELFF.

The chain carries TRBV18 and TRBJ2-2; unclear D gene. V was cut by 4 bases and J by 6 bases, with 18 bases left in between. This CDR3 comprises 16 residues. Germline CDR1 and CDR2: KGHSH and LQKENI. The CDR3 reads CASSLNSRIEAGELFF. Written as DNA, the CDR3 is TGTGCCAGCTCACTTAATTCTCGGATCGAGGCCGGGGAGCTGTTTTTT.

The chain combines TRBV29-1 with TRBJ1-2; 8 bases agree with TRBD1. With 4 bases clipped from V and 7 bases from J, the junction kept 8 bases outside the gene matches. Germline V gives CDR1 SQVTM, CDR2 ANQGSEA. CDR3 length: 13 residues. CDR3 nucleotides: TGCAGCGTTGTCCGGGACAGGTCTGGTGGCTACACCTTC. The encoded protein is CSVVRDRSGGYTF.

This rearrangement joins TRBV9 to TRBJ2-7, with D possibly TRBD1 on 5 matching bases. CDR3 size: 13 residues. From germline, CDR1 is SGDLS and CDR2 YYNGEE. Trimming pared 4 bases from V and 2 bases from J, leaving 10 bases between. CDR3 region: CASSPGSAYEQYF. As DNA, the CDR3 is TGTGCCAGCAGCCCAGGGTCCGCCTACGAGCAGTACTTC.

This clone turned up a few times. The rearrangement joins TRBV11-2 to TRBJ2-7, with unresolved D. With 1 base removed from V and 0 bases from J, the gap between germline ends came to 10 bases. The CDR3 consists of 15 residues. Looked up from germline, CDR1 is SGHAT and CDR2 is FQNNGV. CDR3 protein: CASSLVAESSYEQYF. In DNA, the CDR3 is TGTGCCAGCAGCTTAGTGGCGGAAAGCTCCTACGAGCAGTACTTC.

This clone appeared a few times. The chain couples TRBV5-6 to TRBJ1-6, with 10 bases lining up with TRBD1. Germline-derived CDR1 and CDR2 are SGHDT and YYEEEE. V lost 2 bases and J lost 11; bases outside the gene matches: 7. The CDR3 loop spans 15 amino acids. The CDR3 DNA reads TGTGCCAGCAGCTTTGCCGGGACAGGGGTGACACCCCTCCACTTT. It encodes CASSFAGTGVTPLHF.

This sequence joins TRBV30 and TRBJ2-1; D might be TRBD1 (5 bases). This CDR3 region has 15 residues. From germline, CDR1 is GTSNPN and CDR2 SVGIG (reference sequence). V was shortened by 0 bases and J by 0 bases, with 9 bases between the two germline ends. CDR3 residues: CAWSVQGSSYNEQFF. The CDR3 DNA is TGTGCCTGGAGTGTTCAGGGAAGCTCCTACAATGAGCAGTTCTTC.

This chain connects TRBV7-9 to TRBJ1-2; no clear D. CDR3 length: 14 amino acids. Germline V gene data show CDR1 as SEHNR and CDR2 as FQNEAQ (reference sequence). Trimming removed 5 bases at V and 4 bases at J, with 14 bases between. CDR3 residues: CASSLSSGFYGYTF. Written as DNA, the CDR3 is TGTGCCAGCAGCCTTAGCTCTGGGTTCTATGGCTACACCTTC.

The chain recombines TRBV28 with TRBJ2-7; the D gene is possibly TRBD1 (6 bases). CDR3 length: 12 amino acids. Looked up from germline, CDR1 is MDHEN and CDR2 is SYDVKM. V lost 5 bases, J lost 3 bases, and 8 bases lay in between. DNA for the CDR3: TGTGCCAGCAGTCTGGACAGCTACGAGCAGTACTTC. Residues: CASSLDSYEQYF.

This clone has just a few counts. V and J are TRBV29-1 and TRBJ2-1; perhaps TRBD1 as D (6 bases). CDR3 size: 14 residues. Per germline, CDR1 SQVTM and CDR2 ANQGSEA. Trimming left V 4 bases short and J 9 bases short, with 19 bases between. CDR3 region: CSVAQGGLIFEQFF. The CDR3 nucleotides are TGCAGCGTTGCACAGGGTGGCCTGATATTTGAGCAGTTCTTC.

V is TRBV5-8 and J is TRBJ1-5; D is ambiguous. The CDR3 sequence is 13 residues long. V was cut by 4 bases and J by 1 base, with 6 bases left in between. Germline CDR1 is SGHTS and CDR2 is YDEGEE. The CDR3 spells CASSLSSNQPQHF. CDR3 coding DNA: TGTGCCAGCAGCCTATCAAGCAATCAGCCCCAGCATTTT.

The chain couples TRBV15 to TRBJ2-4; TRBD1 agrees at 10 bases. Looked up from germline, CDR1 is LNHNV and CDR2 is YYDKDF (reference sequence). The CDR3 contains 16 residues. J lost 9 bases, V lost 0 bases, and 8 bases had no gene match. The CDR3 nucleotides read TGTGCCACCAGCAGAGATCGCCGGACAGGGGGAAGCATTCAGTACTTC. It encodes CATSRDRRTGGSIQYF.

The V call is TRBV15, the J call TRBJ1-3; perhaps TRBD1 as D (6 bases). The CDR3 runs to 15 residues. V was trimmed by 3 bases and J by 2 bases, leaving 11 bases between them. CDR1 and CDR2 from the germline V gene are LNHNV and YYDKDF (reference sequence). The CDR3 is CATSRGTGPGNTIYF. The DNA for the CDR3 is TGTGCCACCAGCAGGGGTACAGGGCCTGGAAACACCATATATTTT.

The rearrangement joins TRBV30 to TRBJ1-3; D is unresolved. Germline values: CDR1 GTSNPN, CDR2 SVGIG (reference sequence). This CDR3 contains 12 residues. The V end was cut by 7 bases, the J end by 1 base, with 8 bases between. The CDR3 DNA reads as TGTGCCTATGCGGGGTCTGGAAACACCATATATTTT. Translation gives CAYAGSGNTIYF.

The chain recombines TRBV5-6 with TRBJ1-3, with 7 bases identical to TRBD1. This CDR3 region has 15 residues. Trimming cost V 2 bases and J 2 bases; bases outside gene matches: 4. Germline V gives CDR1 SGHDT, CDR2 YYEEEE. The CDR3 region is CASSLQGITGNTIYF. CDR3 nucleotides: TGTGCCAGCAGCTTACAGGGGATTACTGGAAACACCATATATTTT.

The V and J genes are TRBV25-1 and TRBJ1-4; D is uncertain. V shed 2 bases and J shed 0 bases, with 10 bases lying between them. This CDR3 comprises 16 residues. The germline V gene has CDR1 MGHDK and CDR2 SYGVNS. The CDR3 DNA sequence: TGTGCCAGCAGTGAAGGAGTCGGTTCAACTAATGAAAAACTGTTTTTT. Its protein product is CASSEGVGSTNEKLFF.

This sequence joins TRBV6-5 and TRBJ2-1, with D maybe TRBD1 (6 bases). Germline-derived CDR1 and CDR2 are MNHEY and SVGAGI. The germline V and J ends were trimmed by 4 bases and 2 bases, with 9 bases remaining between them. The CDR3 covers 14 residues. In DNA, the CDR3 is TGTGCCAGCAGTTTCAGGGGACCCTACAATGAGCAGTTCTTC. Protein product: CASSFRGPYNEQFF.

V gene TRBV4-2 combines with J gene TRBJ2-1, with D unclear. V was clipped by 4 bases and J by 0 bases, with 13 bases between them. The CDR3 extends over 16 amino acids. Germline CDR1 reads LGHNA; CDR2 reads YNFKEQ. As DNA, the CDR3 is TGTGCCAGCAGCCTAACCTCCCGGAGCTCCTACAATGAGCAGTTCTTC. It codes for CASSLTSRSSYNEQFF.

The chain links TRBV19 to TRBJ1-5; 9 positions match TRBD1. Germline CDR1 reads LNHDA; CDR2 reads SQIVND (reference sequence). The CDR3 is 13 residues long. Germline trimming cut 5 bases from V and 15 bases from J; bases unmatched to any gene: 11. The CDR3 sequence: CASSFAPGQGWHF. The CDR3 DNA follows: TGTGCCAGTAGTTTTGCGCCGGGACAGGGATGGCATTTT.

The chain uses TRBV6-1 and TRBJ2-7; no reliable D call. Germline-derived CDR1 and CDR2 are MNHNS and SASEGT. The CDR3 spans 13 residues. V was cut by 6 bases and J by 5 bases, with 14 bases left in between. CDR3 coding DNA: TGTGCCAGCAGCCCGAGGTCTTTCCACGAGCAGTACTTC. Its translation is CASSPRSFHEQYF.

This chain uses TRBV4-2 with TRBJ2-4; tentatively, D is TRBD2 (6 bases). Germline CDR1 is LGHNA and CDR2 is YNFKEQ. The CDR3 extends over 16 amino acids. Trimming removed 1 base at V and 1 base at J, with 11 bases between. CDR3 region: CASSQVTRGAKNIQYF. The CDR3 nucleotides are TGTGCCAGCAGCCAAGTTACGCGGGGTGCCAAAAACATTCAGTACTTC.

The chain has TRBV5-1 and TRBJ2-2; 9 positions agree with TRBD2. V trimming: 2 bases; J trimming: 4 bases; junction bases outside the gene matches: 3. CDR3 length equals 15 residues. In germline, CDR1 is SGHRS, CDR2 YFSETQ. The CDR3 bases are TGCGCCAGCAGCTTATCTAGCGGGGCCACCGGGGAGCTGTTTTTT. Protein product: CASSLSSGATGELFF.